What follows describes a single T cell receptor beta chain. Time point indicated: before natalizumab initiation. The data originate from a study of multiple sclerosis patients with progressive multifocal leukoencephalopathy. CDR1 SEHNR and CDR2 FQNEAQ come from the germline V gene (reference sequence). Trimming removed 6 bases from V and 4 bases from J; junction bases left unmatched: 12. The CDR3 loop spans 15 amino acids. Some clones are missing from TCRdb's copy, which holds only in-frame ones; the method was immunoSEQ multiplex PCR. The sample has fewer than 40,000 clones, about 89% seen once. This chain uses TRBV7-9 with TRBJ2-7, with 7 nucleotides matching TRBD1. Sequenced input: PBMCs. The sequence was collected from a human donor with multiple sclerosis. The CDR3 loop is CASRKTGAPEYEQYF. The CDR3 coding sequence is TGTGCCAGCAGGAAAACAGGGGCCCCGGAGTACGAGCAGTACTTC.